The next 23 T cell receptor beta chains were all read from a single sample in a study of blood T cell repertoires in COVID-19. This table comes from immunoSEQ multiplex PCR, and its TCRdb copy is limited to in-frame clones, with some not included. The sample contains some 200,000 clones, about 86% of which appear only once. Sequencing was carried out using peripheral blood. The receptors originated from a man between 18 and 29 years old with active or convalescent COVID-19.

The chain combines TRBV5-1 with TRBJ1-1, with D perhaps matching TRBD1 (5 bases). The ends were cut back, 4 bases at V and 1 base at J, with 8 bases in the middle. Germline V CDR1 and CDR2: SGHRS, YFSETQ. The CDR3 sequence is 13 residues long. The CDR3 sequence: CASSVGQNTEAFF. CDR3 coding DNA: TGCGCCAGCAGCGTGGGGCAGAACACTGAAGCTTTCTTT.

V gene TRBV19 combines with J gene TRBJ1-5; 12 nucleotides align to TRBD1. The V segment lost 5 bases and the J segment 6 bases; nucleotides outside the gene matches: 5. This CDR3 contains 15 residues. Germline-derived CDR1 and CDR2 are LNHDA and SQIVND (reference sequence). The DNA of the CDR3 is TGTGCCAGTAGTCCATGGGACAGGGGGCTTCAGCCCCAGCATTTT. Amino acid sequence: CASSPWDRGLQPQHF.

The CDR3 sequence: CASSGQGTYEQYF. Written as DNA, the CDR3 is TGTGCCAGCAGCGGACAGGGCACCTACGAGCAGTACTTC. This chain uses TRBV12-3 or TRBV12-4 with TRBJ2-7; the match to TRBD1 covers 8 bases. The CDR3 loop spans 13 amino acids. V lost 6 bases to trimming and J lost 2 bases; unmatched junction nucleotides: 3.

The rearrangement uses TRBV28 and TRBJ2-3; 10 bases line up with TRBD2. V gave up 6 bases and J gave up 1 base; unmatched junction bases: 16. Germline V lookup: CDR1 MDHEN, CDR2 SYDVKM. This CDR3 spans 19 amino acids. CDR3 in DNA: TGTGCCAGCAGAAACCGCGTGGGACTAGCGAGCTATGGCACAGATACGCAGTATTTT. As protein: CASRNRVGLASYGTDTQYF.

The rearrangement uses TRBV7-9 and TRBJ1-6, with TRBD1 matching 7 bases. Germline V gives CDR1 SEHNR, CDR2 FQNEAQ (reference sequence). The V segment lost 5 bases and the J segment 3 bases; nucleotides outside the gene matches: 4. The CDR3 has 15 residues. CDR3 nucleotide sequence: TGTGCCAGCAGCGGATGGGACAGCTATAATTCACCCCTCCACTTT. This encodes CASSGWDSYNSPLHF.

CDR3 sequence (DNA): TGTGCCAGCAGCCTTGGGCGATACGAGCAGTACTTC. It encodes CASSLGRYEQYF. The rearrangement uses TRBV3-1 (or the pseudogene TRBV3-2) and TRBJ2-7; D gene uncertain. Between the trimmed V and J ends, which lost 4 bases and 4 bases, there was a span of 8 bases. Germline assignment: CDR1 LGHDT and CDR2 YNNKEL (reference sequence). The CDR3 covers 12 residues.

The chain is built from TRBV4-3 and TRBJ2-3; 11 bases align to TRBD1. V shed 5 bases and J 2 bases; nucleotides not matched to a gene: 6. The germline V gene encodes CDR1 LGHNA and CDR2 YSLEER. The CDR3 is 16 amino acids. CDR3 region: CASSLRTGGPTDTQYF. CDR3 in DNA: TGCGCCAGCAGCTTGCGGACAGGGGGCCCCACAGATACGCAGTATTTT.

CDR3 sequence: CASSQIETGSYGYTF. The CDR3, as DNA: TGCGCCAGCAGCCAAATAGAGACAGGGTCCTATGGCTACACCTTC. The chain has TRBV4-1 and TRBJ1-2, with 7 bases that match TRBD1. The CDR3 loop spans 15 amino acids. Germline-derived CDR1 and CDR2 are MGHRA and YSYEKL. V was clipped by 2 bases and J by 4 bases; unmatched bases: 7.

The chain uses TRBV12-5 and TRBJ2-1; D might be TRBD1 (6 bases). This CDR3 has 14 residues. Germline CDR1 reads LGHNT; CDR2 reads FRNRAP. V shed 8 bases and J shed 5 bases, with 16 bases lying between them. In DNA, the CDR3 is TGTGCTAGTAAGACGGGACAAGGGGACAATGAGCAGTTCTTC. It translates to CASKTGQGDNEQFF.

V gene TRBV5-4 combines with J gene TRBJ2-1; D might be TRBD2 (5 bases). Germline V gene sequence: CDR1 SGHNT, CDR2 YYREEE (reference sequence). The CDR3 length is 13 residues. V gave up 4 bases and J gave up 6 bases, with 11 bases separating them. The CDR3 sequence is CASSRIGSNEQFF. DNA of the CDR3: TGTGCCAGCAGCCGTATAGGGAGCAATGAGCAGTTCTTC.

The V gene is TRBV3-1 (or the pseudogene TRBV3-2), the J gene TRBJ2-1, with 7 nucleotides matching TRBD2. This CDR3 contains 15 residues. Trimming at V came to 1 base and at J to 7 bases, leaving 7 bases not matched to a gene. Germline CDR1 is LGHDT and CDR2 is YNNKEL (reference sequence). CDR3 residues: CASSQVAGVENEQFF. Written as DNA, the CDR3 is TGTGCCAGCAGCCAAGTCGCGGGAGTCGAGAATGAGCAGTTCTTC.

The chain uses TRBV5-1 and TRBJ2-1; TRBD2 is a possible D gene (5 bases). The CDR3 spans 11 residues. V lost 6 bases and J lost 10, with 11 bases in between. Looked up from germline, CDR1 is SGHRS and CDR2 is YFSETQ. CDR3 protein: CASTDGGEQFF. CDR3 sequence (DNA): TGCGCCAGCACCGACGGAGGCGAGCAGTTCTTC.

This clone was recorded only once. The J gene is TRBJ2-1, the V gene TRBV19; 12 bases line up with TRBD2. Germline loops: CDR1 LNHDA, CDR2 SQIVND (reference sequence). Unmatched junction bases numbered 14, after V lost 6 bases and J lost 8 bases. The CDR3 is 17 residues long. The CDR3 is CASSRELGLAGGDEQFF. CDR3 DNA: TGTGCCAGTAGCCGAGAATTGGGACTAGCGGGCGGCGATGAGCAGTTCTTC. The variable domain in full, with the rest retrieved from reference TRBV19 and TRBJ2-1, is DGGITQSPKYLFRKEGQNVTLSCEQNLNHDAMYWYRQDPGQGLRLIYYSQIVNDFQKGDIAEGYSVSREKKESFPLTVTSAQKNPTAFYLCASSRELGLAGGDEQFFGPGTRLTVL.

This chain links TRBV6-5 with TRBJ2-1; TRBD2 matches at 7 bases. This CDR3 contains 14 residues. Trimming took 2 bases from V and 10 from J; bases not matched to a gene: 8. Germline V lookup: CDR1 MNHEY, CDR2 SVGAGI. DNA for the CDR3: TGTGCCAGCAGTTACACAGCTCCGGGGGGAGAGCAGTTCTTC. Its translation: CASSYTAPGGEQFF.

The chain combines TRBV30 with TRBJ1-4; D ambiguous. The germline V and J ends were trimmed by 2 bases and 7 bases, with 8 bases remaining between them. Germline-derived CDR1 and CDR2 are GTSNPN and SVGIG (reference sequence). The CDR3 runs 12 residues. The CDR3 is CAWSRPGEKLFF. For the CDR3, the DNA is TGTGCCTGGAGTAGACCAGGTGAAAAACTGTTTTTT.

The rearrangement uses TRBV29-1 and TRBJ2-1, with a tentative D call TRBD1 (6 bases). The CDR3 sequence is 13 residues long. Germline lookup yields CDR1 SQVTM and CDR2 ANQGSEA. Trimming pared 7 bases from V and 2 bases from J, leaving 12 bases between. The CDR3 spells CSEYRVPYNEQFF. As DNA, the CDR3 is TGCAGCGAATACAGGGTCCCCTACAATGAGCAGTTCTTC.

This chain connects TRBV5-1 to TRBJ1-1; 7 bases match TRBD1. J lost 5 bases, V lost 5 bases, and 6 bases had no gene match. The CDR3 sequence is 13 residues long. CDR1 is SGHRS, CDR2 YFSETQ, per germline. The CDR3: CASRRGGRTEAFF. The CDR3, as DNA: TGCGCCAGCAGGCGAGGGGGCAGAACTGAAGCTTTCTTT.

The chain couples TRBV19 to TRBJ2-1, with 7 bases that match TRBD2. The V segment lost 0 bases and the J segment 5 bases; nucleotides outside the gene matches: 7. CDR3 size: 16 residues. The germline gives CDR1 LNHDA, CDR2 SQIVND (reference sequence). The CDR3 region is CASSIDQRGKNNEQFF. In DNA form, the CDR3 reads TGTGCCAGTAGTATAGATCAGCGGGGTAAGAACAATGAGCAGTTCTTC.

The chain couples TRBV2 to TRBJ2-7; 9 bases align to TRBD1. Germline trimming cut 6 bases from V and 0 bases from J; bases unmatched to any gene: 6. CDR1 SNHLY and CDR2 FYNNEI come from the germline V gene. The CDR3 is made up of 15 amino acids. The CDR3 DNA is TGTGCCAGCAGGGACAGGGGCCTCAGCTCCTACGAGCAGTACTTC. It encodes CASRDRGLSSYEQYF.

The rearrangement uses TRBV14 and TRBJ1-3; D uncertain. The CDR3 is 15 residues long. V lost 3 bases and J lost 5, with 14 bases in between. Germline CDR1 and CDR2: SGHDN and FVKESK. CDR3 sequence (DNA): TGTGCCAGCAGCCAGGGCGGGGTCTGGAGAAACACCATATATTTT. This codes for CASSQGGVWRNTIYF.

The chain is built from TRBV5-1 and TRBJ2-2; 7 bases align to TRBD1. V lost 0 bases and J lost 6; bases outside the gene matches: 2. This CDR3 has 14 residues. Germline V gives CDR1 SGHRS, CDR2 YFSETQ. The CDR3 DNA reads as TGCGCCAGCAGCTTGGATCAGGGGGCCGGGGAGCTGTTTTTT. Residues: CASSLDQGAGELFF.

V is TRBV5-4 and J is TRBJ1-2; TRBD1 aligns across 9 bases. CDR3 length equals 15 residues. Unmatched junction bases numbered 4, after V lost 2 bases and J lost 2 bases. CDR1 SGHNT and CDR2 YYREEE come from the germline V gene (reference sequence). CDR3 bases: TGTGCCAGCAGCTTTGAACAGGGGGCGAACTATGGCTACACCTTC. Residues: CASSFEQGANYGYTF.

The V gene is TRBV5-1, the J gene TRBJ1-2; TRBD1 is a possible D gene (6 bases). CDR1 is SGHRS and CDR2 is YFSETQ in the germline V gene. CDR3 length: 12 amino acids. V lost 5 bases to trimming and J lost 6 bases, with 11 bases between them. CDR3 coding DNA: TGCGCCAGCAGATCAGGGGCCCATGGCTACACCTTC. Amino acid sequence: CASRSGAHGYTF.